This T cell receptor beta chain emerged from a study of cytomegalovirus exposure and HLA in healthy donors. The wider study: Previous work identified 120 million or so unique TCR beta sequences from 150 million to 200 million T cells. General study points: Many donors shared some public TCRs, even though most TCR sequences were rare.

Germline V gives CDR1 SGDLS, CDR2 YYNGEE. This CDR3 contains 16 residues. V was clipped by 4 bases and J by 4 bases; unmatched bases: 12. On this clone: The antigen remains undetermined.

The PCR contained 60 Vbeta and 13 Jbeta primers. Some clones are missing from TCRdb's copy, which holds only in-frame ones; the method was immunoSEQ multiplex PCR. The sample holds roughly 220,000 clones. Sequencing input: PBMCs. The chain combines TRBV9 with TRBJ2-5; TRBD2 agrees at 8 bases. The receptor was isolated from a girl aged 2 to 9 in good health and CMV-seropositive. Here the CDR3 reads CASSLRTSPPGETQYF. CDR3 in DNA: TGTGCCAGCAGCTTAAGGACTAGCCCCCCGGGAGAGACCCAGTACTTC.